The 2 T cell receptor beta chains below all came from one sample that was sequenced in a study of T cell repertoires in cytomegalovirus infection. TCRdb analysed the reads with MiXCR anew, one entry per CDR3 protein. The profile shows just under 500,000 distinct CDR3 sequences, around 30% of them singletons. Which antigens these TCRs recognize remains unknown. The material was cultured PBMCs, obtained from culture after CMV antigen stimulation. Receptors originate from a human donor in good health (CMV status not recorded). Some clones in this sample may be carry-over from other donors' samples.

This clonotype was seen more than once but under ten times. V usage is TRBV7-2 and J usage is TRBJ2-3, with 7 bases fitting TRBD2. The junction had 7 bases not matched to a gene; V was cut back by 4 bases and J by 3 bases. The CDR3 has 15 amino acids. Germline CDR1 reads SGHTA; CDR2 reads FQGNSA. CDR3 DNA sequence: TGTGCCAGCAGCTCACAAGCGGGAAGTACAGATACGCAGTATTTT. Its translation is CASSSQAGSTDTQYF.

This clonotype was seen once. The chain recombines TRBV19 with TRBJ1-1; 10 bases align to TRBD1. Germline trimming cut 5 bases from V and 1 base from J; bases unmatched to any gene: 7. The CDR3 extends over 16 amino acids. Germline V CDR1 and CDR2: LNHDA, SQIVND (reference sequence). The CDR3 reads CASSALDRGSNTEAFF. The CDR3 DNA is TGTGCCAGTAGTGCCTTGGACAGGGGGTCGAACACTGAAGCTTTCTTT.